This T cell receptor (beta chain) was recorded in a study of blood T cell repertoires in COVID-19. Study background: The samples span acute and convalescent COVID-19 from the United States, Italy and Spain. PBMCs, B-cell-depleted T cells, or T cells provided the cDNA or gDNA that made up the material.

This CDR3 spans 14 amino acids. The V gene's germline CDR1 is DFQATT and CDR2 SNEGSKA (reference sequence). The V segment lost 3 bases and the J segment 0 bases; nucleotides outside the gene matches: 2. Per the authors' pipeline: Reference gene primer amplification in the assay estimated nucleated cell counts. Method: immunoSEQ multiplex PCR; TCRdb's copy keeps in-frame clones and lacks some. That table gives V, J and clone size, and the DNA gave D and trimming. Of roughly 120,000 clones in the sample, around 80% were seen once. V usage is TRBV20-1 and J usage is TRBJ2-7, with TRBD2 matching 10 bases. Material for sequencing was peripheral blood. This clonotype was obtained from a man between 65 and 80 years old with acute or convalescent COVID-19. The CDR3 sequence is CSASSSGGSYEQYF. CDR3 nucleotide sequence: TGCAGTGCTAGTTCTAGCGGGGGCTCCTACGAGCAGTACTTC.